This T cell receptor (beta chain) was observed in a study of blood T cell repertoires in COVID-19. Study-wide background: The study drew acute and convalescent COVID-19 samples from the United States, Italy and Spain. Sources were T cells, B-cell-depleted T cells, or PBMCs; the material itself was cDNA or gDNA.

Methods used by the authors: Cell counts per sample came from amplifying reference gene primers. Sequencing was performed with immunoSEQ multiplex PCR; in TCRdb, only in-frame clones are kept and a portion is missing. That table furnishes V, J and clone size, whereas the DNA furnished D and trimming. The sample lists fewer than 15,000 clones; around 74% were seen once. V lost 1 base, J lost 5 bases, and 6 bases stayed unmatched. This CDR3 spans 15 amino acids. Germline CDR1 SGDLS, CDR2 YYNGEE. Sequencing was performed on peripheral blood. This receptor was obtained from a woman older than 75 with acute or convalescent COVID-19. This chain uses TRBV9 with TRBJ2-3, with 8 bases matching TRBD2. CDR3 amino acids: CASSVQAGAGDTQYF. CDR3 nucleotide sequence: TGTGCCAGCAGCGTACAAGCGGGGGCTGGAGATACGCAGTATTTT.